The next 20 T cell receptor beta chains were all read from a single sample in a study of cytomegalovirus exposure and HLA in healthy donors. Vbeta (60) and Jbeta (13) primers were used in the PCR. The assay was immunoSEQ multiplex PCR, and TCRdb's table has in-frame clones only and misses some. The data hold roughly 170,000 clones, with roughly 82% observed a single time. Sequencing was done on a sample of PBMCs. These receptors all come from a girl aged 2 to 9 in good health and CMV-seropositive.

As to this clone: At one end, the junction sequence differs from germline, possibly due to a read error. Other nucleotide sequences from this sample produce the same CDR3. The chain uses TRBV10-1 and TRBJ1-1; the match to TRBD1 covers 9 bases. The CDR3 covers 13 residues. Looked up from germline, CDR1 is WNHNN and CDR2 is SYGVQD (reference sequence). In DNA form, the CDR3 reads TGTGCCAGCAGAGACACAGGGGGCGCGGTAGCTTTCTTT. Translating gives CASRDTGGAVAFF.

This clone showed up just a few times. The genes are TRBV4-1 and TRBJ1-5; possible D gene TRBD1, 5 bases. Deletions cut 1 base from V and 2 bases from J, with 6 bases between. Per germline, CDR1 MGHRA and CDR2 YSYEKL. The CDR3 runs 14 residues. CDR3 residues: CASSQVGRNQPQHF. CDR3 DNA: TGCGCCAGCAGCCAAGTGGGGCGCAATCAGCCCCAGCATTTT.

This clone was counted only a few times. The V call is TRBV7-2, the J call TRBJ1-2, with D possibly matching TRBD1 (5 bases). Trimming stripped 3 bases from V and 8 bases from J, with 25 bases between. CDR1 is SGHTA, CDR2 FQGNSA, per germline. The length of the CDR3 is 17 residues. This CDR3 reads CASSFDSLGGAGKGYTF. As DNA, the CDR3 is TGTGCCAGCAGCTTCGACAGCTTAGGAGGGGCAGGCAAAGGCTACACCTTC. Complete variable domain (other parts from reference TRBV7-2 and TRBJ1-2): GAGVSQSPSNKVTEKGKDVELRCDPISGHTALYWYRQSLGQGLEFLIYFQGNSAPDKSGLPSDRFSAERTGGSVSTLTIQRTQQEDSAVYLCASSFDSLGGAGKGYTFGSGTRLTVV.

CDR3 DNA sequence: TGTGCCAGCAGTTACTCCCCAGCGGGACAAACCTACGAGCAGTACTTC. Amino acid sequence: CASSYSPAGQTYEQYF. The chain joins TRBV6-6 to TRBJ2-7, with a possible D match to TRBD2 (7 bases). Germline CDR1 is MNHNY and CDR2 is SVGAGI (reference sequence). The CDR3 has 16 residues. V was shortened by 0 bases and J by 2 bases, with 14 bases between the two germline ends.

V gene TRBV19 combines with J gene TRBJ1-5; TRBD1 is a possible D gene (5 bases). This CDR3 is 12 amino acids long. CDR1 LNHDA and CDR2 SQIVND come from the germline V gene (reference sequence). V lost 5 bases and J lost 6, with 8 bases in between. The CDR3: CASSAQGQPQHF. In DNA, the CDR3 is TGTGCCAGTAGTGCCCAGGGTCAGCCCCAGCATTTT.

This rearrangement joins TRBV27 to TRBJ1-2; TRBD1 agrees at 8 bases. This CDR3 region has 15 residues. Trimming removed 3 bases from V and 8 bases from J; junction bases left unmatched: 11. Germline CDR1 reads MNHEY; CDR2 reads SMNVEV (reference sequence). The CDR3 protein is CASSFLRTGFGGYTF. In DNA, the CDR3 is TGTGCCAGCAGTTTCCTCCGGACAGGGTTCGGGGGCTACACCTTC.

V gene TRBV6-5 combines with J gene TRBJ1-1, with 9 bases aligning to TRBD1. The CDR3 totals 13 residues. CDR1 is MNHEY, CDR2 SVGAGI, per germline. After removal of 5 bases from V and 8 bases from J, the junction contained 6 bases not matched to a gene. CDR3 protein: CASSGTGLEEAFF. The CDR3 DNA reads TGTGCCAGCAGTGGGACAGGGTTAGAGGAAGCTTTCTTT.

In this sample, this clone turned up a few times. V is TRBV7-3 and J is TRBJ2-1; 10 nucleotides align to TRBD2. The CDR3 consists of 15 residues. J gave up 4 bases and V 5 bases, and 5 bases lay outside the gene matches. Germline V gene sequence: CDR1 SGHTA, CDR2 FQGTGA. DNA of the CDR3: TGTGCCAGCAGCGTCGGGACTAGCGAGTACAATGAGCAGTTCTTC. This codes for CASSVGTSEYNEQFF.

A few counts support this clone. The chain combines TRBV4-1 with TRBJ2-7; maybe TRBD2 (5 bases). The V gene's germline CDR1 is MGHRA and CDR2 YSYEKL. The CDR3 loop spans 13 amino acids. V was trimmed by 4 bases and J by 5 bases, leaving 12 bases between them. CDR3 sequence reads: CASSLARADEQYF. The CDR3, as DNA: TGCGCCAGCAGCCTAGCGAGGGCCGACGAGCAGTACTTC.

V gene TRBV14 combines with J gene TRBJ1-2; 8 bases line up with TRBD1. V was pared by 3 bases and J by 4 bases, with 4 bases of the junction left unmatched. This CDR3 spans 14 amino acids. CDR1 is SGHDN and CDR2 is FVKESK in the germline V gene. The CDR3 DNA reads as TGTGCCAGCAGCCACGTCACAGGGGGCTATGGCTACACCTTC. It is translated as CASSHVTGGYGYTF.

The chain has TRBV4-1 and TRBJ2-7; D not resolved. This CDR3 region has 15 residues. V lost 0 bases, J lost 0 bases, and 9 bases lay in between. Germline V gene sequence: CDR1 MGHRA, CDR2 YSYEKL. The CDR3 sequence: CASSQDFLNSYEQYF. The CDR3 nucleotides are TGCGCCAGCAGCCAAGATTTTCTTAACTCCTACGAGCAGTACTTC.

The chain links TRBV28 to TRBJ1-2, with 9 positions matching TRBD1. CDR3 length: 11 amino acids. Germline V gene lookup returns CDR1 MDHEN and CDR2 SYDVKM. The V segment lost 8 bases and the J segment 6 bases; nucleotides outside the gene matches: 1. CDR3 coding DNA: TGTGCCAGCGGACAGGGGCATGGCTACACCTTC. The encoded protein is CASGQGHGYTF.

The V gene is TRBV5-1, the J gene TRBJ2-1; D call uncertain. V dropped 0 bases and J dropped 12 bases, with 10 bases sitting between them. This CDR3 comprises 12 residues. The germline V gene encodes CDR1 SGHRS and CDR2 YFSETQ. The CDR3 nucleotides are TGCGCCAGCAGCTTGGGCGGTCTAGGGCAGTTCTTC. This sequence encodes CASSLGGLGQFF.

The chain carries TRBV28 and TRBJ2-7, with 12 positions matching TRBD2. Germline V gene lookup returns CDR1 MDHEN and CDR2 SYDVKM. The CDR3 sequence is 17 residues long. The J segment lost 7 bases and the V segment lost 3 bases, leaving 13 bases of the junction unmatched. CDR3 bases: TGTGCCAGCAGTTTCGTAGGACTAGCGGGAAGACTGAGGGAGCAGTACTTC. Encoded protein: CASSFVGLAGRLREQYF.

The gene calls are TRBV29-1 and TRBJ2-2; TRBD1 agrees at 7 bases. The CDR3 runs 14 residues. Losses at the gene ends were 6 bases for V and 1 base for J; bases not matched to a gene: 5. CDR1 and CDR2 from the germline V gene are SQVTM and ANQGSEA. Written as DNA, the CDR3 is TGCAGCGTGTACAGGGGCGGGAACACCGGGGAGCTGTTTTTT. Translated, it gives CSVYRGGNTGELFF.

This clone has only a few counts. The rearrangement uses TRBV4-1 and TRBJ1-2; D is perhaps TRBD1 (5 bases). Trimming stripped 1 base from V and 8 bases from J, with 17 bases between. This CDR3 spans 15 amino acids. CDR1 is MGHRA, CDR2 YSYEKL, per germline. The CDR3 reads CASSQVPGGGGGYTF. CDR3 nucleotides: TGCGCCAGCAGCCAAGTACCCGGGGGAGGAGGAGGCTACACCTTC.

This clone was detected ten times or more. This chain joins TRBV27 and TRBJ1-5; possible D gene TRBD1, 5 bases. The CDR3 sequence is 16 residues long. Trimming removed 5 bases at V and 2 bases at J, with 16 bases between. Germline V lookup: CDR1 MNHEY, CDR2 SMNVEV (reference sequence). In nucleotides, the CDR3 is TGTGCCAGCAGTCGGATCGGGGGGTATGGCAATCAGCCCCAGCATTTT. Translated: CASSRIGGYGNQPQHF.

J is TRBJ1-6 and V is TRBV21-1; TRBD1 reflects the table's D call only, with no check against the DNA. TRBV21-1 is shown as a pseudogene. The CDR3 runs 23 residues. CDR3 amino acids: CASSKASEWGALVGRGLCSPLHF. DNA for the CDR3: TGTGCCAGCAGCAAAGCGTCTGAGTGGGGGGCTCTTGTTGGCAGGGGGCTTTGTTCACCCCTCCACTTT.

The rearrangement uses TRBV5-5 and TRBJ2-7; D unclear. CDR1 SGHKS and CDR2 YYEKEE come from the germline V gene (reference sequence). This CDR3 region has 12 residues. V was pared by 1 base and J by 5 bases, with 7 bases between. CDR3: CASSLTADEQYF. Written as DNA, the CDR3 is TGTGCCAGCAGCTTGACGGCGGACGAGCAGTACTTC. Full variable domain (missing parts from reference TRBV5-5 and TRBJ2-7): DAGVTQSPTHLIKTRGQQVTLRCSPISGHKSVSWYQQVLGQGPQFIFQYYEKEERGRGNFPDRFSARQFPNYSSELNVNALLLGDSALYLCASSLTADEQYFGPGTRLTVT.

This clone came up a few times. This chain uses TRBV10-2 with TRBJ2-2, with 11 bases that match TRBD2. The germline V gene has CDR1 WSHSY and CDR2 SAAADI. The CDR3 has 17 amino acids. V was pared by 3 bases and J by 9 bases, with 12 bases of the junction left unmatched. CDR3 loop: CASSDPRTSGRPRELFF. CDR3 DNA: TGCGCCAGCAGTGATCCTAGGACTAGCGGGCGTCCCCGGGAGCTGTTTTTT.